This entry lists 22 T cell receptor beta chains sequenced from one sample in a study of shared clonotypes between healthy human individuals. Clones were sequenced by immunoSEQ multiplex PCR, and TCRdb holds only the in-frame ones, with some missing. The sample has over 2,000,000 clones, 85% to 95% seen once; the top ten hold 1.5% to 2%. It was CD45RO-negative cells, positively selected for CCR7, that made up naive CD8 cells, with terminally differentiated effector memory CD45RA+ cells excluded. Sequenced input: naive CD8+ T cells from PBMCs. These receptors all stem from a man aged 18 to 35 in good health. Some clones in this sample may be carry-over from other donors' samples.

V gene TRBV5-5 combines with J gene TRBJ1-2; D call uncertain. The CDR3 is 13 amino acids. The ends were cut back, 2 bases at V and 1 base at J, with 6 bases in the middle. Germline lookup yields CDR1 SGHKS and CDR2 YYEKEE (reference sequence). In nucleotides, the CDR3 is TGTGCCAGCAGCTTTGCGATTAACTATGGCTACACCTTC. This codes for CASSFAINYGYTF.

The chain joins TRBV6-5 to TRBJ2-1; 8 nucleotides match TRBD1. V lost 0 bases, J lost 5 bases, and 6 bases stayed unmatched. There are 16 residues in the CDR3. Germline values: CDR1 MNHEY, CDR2 SVGAGI. The CDR3 is CASSYSTGELDNEQFF. The CDR3 coding sequence is TGTGCCAGCAGTTACTCGACAGGGGAGTTGGACAATGAGCAGTTCTTC.

The V and J genes are TRBV7-9 and TRBJ2-1; TRBD2 matches at 9 bases. Germline loops: CDR1 SEHNR, CDR2 FQNEAQ (reference sequence). The CDR3 is made up of 19 amino acids. V lost 5 bases and J lost 6; bases outside the gene matches: 20. This chain's CDR3 is CASSRNPPPSGMGGNEQFF. The CDR3 region has the DNA TGTGCCAGCAGCCGGAACCCTCCCCCTAGCGGGATGGGGGGCAATGAGCAGTTCTTC.

The chain has TRBV4-3 and TRBJ2-5; D not resolved. V was pared by 1 base and J by 0 bases, with 6 bases between. Germline assignment: CDR1 LGHNA and CDR2 YSLEER. The CDR3 length is 14 residues. For the CDR3, the DNA is TGCGCCAGCAGCCAAGTCACAAACCAAGAGACCCAGTACTTC. Protein: CASSQVTNQETQYF.

The chain couples TRBV15 to TRBJ2-3, with 7 bases lining up with TRBD2. The junction had 10 bases not matched to a gene; V was cut back by 4 bases and J by 0 bases. This CDR3 has 17 amino acids. Germline lookup yields CDR1 LNHNV and CDR2 YYDKDF (reference sequence). Here the CDR3 DNA reads TGTGCCACCAGCATACTCTTACTAGCGCTTAGCACAGATACGCAGTATTTT. Its translation is CATSILLLALSTDTQYF.

The chain combines TRBV6-5 with TRBJ2-7; the match to TRBD1 covers 9 bases. CDR3 length equals 15 residues. CDR1 is MNHEY and CDR2 is SVGAGI in the germline V gene. The junction had 5 bases not matched to a gene; V was cut back by 0 bases and J by 5 bases. CDR3 bases: TGTGCCAGCAGTTACTCGAGACAGGGGGTCCACGAGCAGTACTTC. Its protein product is CASSYSRQGVHEQYF.

The rearrangement uses TRBV7-9 and TRBJ2-7; 7 positions agree with TRBD2. V lost 9 bases to trimming and J lost 4 bases; unmatched junction nucleotides: 9. Germline assignment: CDR1 SEHNR and CDR2 FQNEAQ (reference sequence). The length of the CDR3 is 13 residues. CDR3 loop: CASTSGKLYEQYF. The CDR3 bases are TGTGCCAGTACCAGCGGGAAACTTTACGAGCAGTACTTC.

The chain recombines TRBV27 with TRBJ2-7, with TRBD1 identical over 8 bases. Germline CDR1 MNHEY, CDR2 SMNVEV (reference sequence). V trimming: 4 bases; J trimming: 6 bases; junction bases outside the gene matches: 5. This CDR3 spans 13 amino acids. The CDR3 region has the DNA TGTGCCAGCAGTTGGCAGGGGGCATTCGAGCAGTACTTC. This sequence encodes CASSWQGAFEQYF.

The V call is TRBV28, the J call TRBJ1-2; D gene uncertain. Germline V lookup: CDR1 MDHEN, CDR2 SYDVKM. This CDR3 contains 14 residues. V gave up 2 bases and J gave up 2 bases, with 9 bases separating them. CDR3: CASSLRTKNYGYTF. The DNA of the CDR3 is TGTGCCAGCAGTTTACGAACTAAGAACTATGGCTACACCTTC.

This clone showed up just once. Other DNA sequences in this specimen translate into the identical CDR3. The rearrangement links TRBV5-1 to TRBJ2-7, with D perhaps given as TRBD1 or TRBD2 (5 bases each). Germline V gene sequence: CDR1 SGHRS, CDR2 YFSETQ. The germline V and J ends were trimmed by 4 bases and 3 bases, with 14 bases remaining between them. The CDR3 consists of 14 residues. The CDR3 DNA sequence: TGCGCCAGCAGCAGTGGGACGGGGATCTACGAGCAGTACTTC. It specifies CASSSGTGIYEQYF.

Concerning this clone itself: The sample holds other DNA sequences that translate to the same CDR3. CDR3 bases: TGTGCCAGCAGTTTAGCGGGACAAACCTACGAGCAGTACTTC. Residues: CASSLAGQTYEQYF. The V and J genes are TRBV27 and TRBJ2-7; either TRBD1 or TRBD2 may fit D (6 bases each). Per the germline V gene, CDR1 is MNHEY and CDR2 is SMNVEV (reference sequence). The CDR3 is 14 residues long. Trimming removed 2 bases at V and 2 bases at J, with 10 bases between.

This chain connects TRBV29-1 to TRBJ2-7; 8 positions match TRBD1. Germline V CDR1 and CDR2: SQVTM, ANQGSEA. The CDR3 extends over 13 amino acids. The V gene end was trimmed by 1 base and the J gene end by 2 bases; junction bases not matched to a gene: 1. Written as DNA, the CDR3 is TGCAGCGTTGAAGGGACAGGGCCCTACGAGCAGTACTTC. It encodes CSVEGTGPYEQYF.

About this clone: Other DNA sequences in this specimen translate into the identical CDR3. The chain has TRBV11-2 and TRBJ2-7, with 8 bases fitting TRBD1. V was clipped by 5 bases and J by 4 bases; unmatched bases: 7. This CDR3 region has 14 residues. Germline CDR1 reads SGHAT; CDR2 reads FQNNGV. The DNA of the CDR3 is TGTGCCAGCAGCGGACGGACAGGGACTTACGAGCAGTACTTC. Translating it yields CASSGRTGTYEQYF.

V is TRBV4-2 and J is TRBJ1-1; 8 nucleotides line up with TRBD1. CDR3 length: 16 residues. Per the germline V gene, CDR1 is LGHNA and CDR2 is YNFKEQ. Trimming cost V 0 bases and J 5 bases; bases outside gene matches: 8. CDR3 loop: CASSQDLGQGATEAFF. The CDR3 DNA reads as TGTGCCAGCAGCCAAGATCTAGGGCAGGGGGCGACTGAAGCTTTCTTT.

The chain employs TRBV6-1 and TRBJ1-3, with D possibly matching TRBD1 (5 bases). The CDR3 consists of 17 residues. The ends were cut back, 3 bases at V and 2 bases at J, with 17 bases in the middle. Germline V gene lookup returns CDR1 MNHNS and CDR2 SASEGT. CDR3 coding DNA: TGTGCCAGCAGTGAGACTTCAGGGCGGGTGGCTGGAAACACCATATATTTT. Protein product: CASSETSGRVAGNTIYF.

V usage is TRBV6-1 and J usage is TRBJ1-3; D gene ambiguous. CDR3 length equals 15 residues. Per germline, CDR1 MNHNS and CDR2 SASEGT. V was pared by 1 base and J by 0 bases, with 7 bases between. This CDR3 reads CASSEDDISGNTIYF. In DNA form, the CDR3 reads TGTGCCAGCAGTGAAGATGATATCTCTGGAAACACCATATATTTT.

The chain recombines TRBV11-2 with TRBJ1-5, with D unresolved. There are 13 residues in the CDR3. With 0 bases removed from V and 6 bases from J, the gap between germline ends came to 6 bases. Germline CDR1 is SGHAT and CDR2 is FQNNGV. Here the CDR3 reads CASSLDLGQPQHF. The CDR3 DNA reads as TGTGCCAGCAGCTTAGATCTGGGTCAGCCCCAGCATTTT.

This clone was counted a single time. The same CDR3 also results from other DNA sequences found in this sample. This chain joins TRBV9 and TRBJ2-7; 7 bases fit TRBD2. This CDR3 is built from 15 residues. The germline CDR1 and CDR2 sequences are SGDLS and YYNGEE. V shed 0 bases, J shed 1 base, and the junction held 4 bases outside the gene matches. CDR3: CASSVGASGSYEQYF. As DNA, the CDR3 is TGTGCCAGCAGCGTAGGCGCTAGCGGTTCCTACGAGCAGTACTTC.

The DNA of the CDR3 is TGTGCCAGTAGTATCCCCTCTAGCTATACGCAGTATTTT. This codes for CASSIPSSYTQYF. This sequence joins TRBV19 and TRBJ2-3; possible D gene TRBD2, 5 bases. This CDR3 has 13 residues. CDR1 and CDR2 from the germline V gene are LNHDA and SQIVND (reference sequence). Deletions cut 3 bases from V and 7 bases from J, with 11 bases between.

The chain is built from TRBV6-1 and TRBJ1-2; D remains unclear. Trimming pared 1 base from V and 4 bases from J, leaving 13 bases between. The germline V gene encodes CDR1 MNHNS and CDR2 SASEGT. CDR3 length: 15 amino acids. DNA of the CDR3: TGTGCCAGCAGTGAAGTAAGGGCCGGCCTCTATGGCTACACCTTC. It is translated as CASSEVRAGLYGYTF.

This sequence joins TRBV6-1 and TRBJ2-7; D is unclear. The CDR3 has 13 amino acids. The germline gives CDR1 MNHNS, CDR2 SASEGT. Trimming pared 5 bases from V and 2 bases from J, leaving 10 bases between. CDR3 DNA: TGTGCCAGCAGTCCTAGGTCCCCCTACGAGCAGTACTTC. Protein: CASSPRSPYEQYF.

This clone was seen only once. The genes are TRBV10-3 and TRBJ2-6; possibly TRBD1 for D (5 bases). Per germline, CDR1 ENHRY and CDR2 SYGVKD. The germline V and J ends were trimmed by 4 bases and 3 bases, with 16 bases remaining between them. The CDR3 has 17 amino acids. In DNA form, the CDR3 reads TGTGCCATCAGTGTTATGACAGATGATATTGGGGCCAACGTCCTGACTTTC. This gives the protein CAISVMTDDIGANVLTF.